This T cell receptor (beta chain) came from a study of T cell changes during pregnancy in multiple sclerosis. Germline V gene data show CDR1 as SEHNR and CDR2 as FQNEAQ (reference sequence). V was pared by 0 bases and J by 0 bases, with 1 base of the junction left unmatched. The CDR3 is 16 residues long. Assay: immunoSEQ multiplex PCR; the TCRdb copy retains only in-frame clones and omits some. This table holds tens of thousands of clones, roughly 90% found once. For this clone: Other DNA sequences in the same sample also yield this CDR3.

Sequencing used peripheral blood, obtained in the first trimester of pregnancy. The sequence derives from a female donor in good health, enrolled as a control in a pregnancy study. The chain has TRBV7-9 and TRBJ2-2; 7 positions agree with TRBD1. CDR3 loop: CASSLAQGTNTGELFF. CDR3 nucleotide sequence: TGTGCCAGCAGCTTAGCACAGGGGACGAACACCGGGGAGCTGTTTTTT.